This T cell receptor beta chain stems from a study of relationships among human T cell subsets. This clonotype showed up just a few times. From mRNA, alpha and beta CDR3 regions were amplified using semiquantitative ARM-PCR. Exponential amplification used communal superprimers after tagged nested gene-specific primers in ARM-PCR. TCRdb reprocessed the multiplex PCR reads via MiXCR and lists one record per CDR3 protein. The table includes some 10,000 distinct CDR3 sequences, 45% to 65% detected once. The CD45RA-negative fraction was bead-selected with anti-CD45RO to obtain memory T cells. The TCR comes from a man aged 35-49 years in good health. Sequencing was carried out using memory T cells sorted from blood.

The CDR3 nucleotides read TGTGCCAGCAGCCAAGACTATGTTCGGCGGGAGGGCCGGTCCTACGAGCAGTACTTC. Its protein product is CASSQDYVRREGRSYEQYF. V and J are TRBV14 and TRBJ2-7, with 9 positions matching TRBD2. The CDR3 extends over 19 amino acids. Looked up from germline, CDR1 is SGHDN and CDR2 is FVKESK. The V segment lost 0 bases and the J segment 1 base; nucleotides outside the gene matches: 13.